A single sample gave rise to the 23 T cell receptor beta chains below, sequenced in a study of blood T cell repertoires in COVID-19. Using immunoSEQ multiplex PCR, the repertoire was profiled, and TCRdb retains in-frame clones only, with some absent. Of approximately 170,000 clones in the sample, 65% to 85% were seen once. Sequencing was performed on PBMCs or T cells enriched from blood (not recorded which). The receptors stem from a woman aged 50 to 65 in a cohort exposed to, infected with or recovered from COVID-19 (not recorded which).

A single count supports this clone. This chain links TRBV10-3 with TRBJ1-3; 8 bases agree with TRBD1. Trimming at V came to 0 bases and at J to 4 bases, leaving 5 bases not matched to a gene. This CDR3 spans 16 amino acids. CDR1 ENHRY and CDR2 SYGVKD come from the germline V gene. The CDR3 protein is CAISESTRTGGNTIYF. CDR3 nucleotides: TGTGCCATCAGTGAGTCGACGAGGACAGGGGGAAACACCATATATTTT.

This chain uses TRBV24-1 with TRBJ2-1, with TRBD1 identical over 10 bases. With V trimmed by 9 bases and J by 4 bases, 5 bases remained unmatched. Per the germline V gene, CDR1 is KGHDR and CDR2 is SFDVKD. The CDR3 loop spans 14 amino acids. CDR3 amino acids: CATAGQGIYNEQFF. In DNA form, the CDR3 reads TGTGCCACCGCGGGACAGGGGATTTACAATGAGCAGTTCTTC.

The chain employs TRBV13 and TRBJ2-7; D might be TRBD1 (5 bases). CDR1 is PRHDT, CDR2 FYEKMQ, per germline (reference sequence). V lost 5 bases to trimming and J lost 2 bases, with 19 bases between them. The CDR3 is 16 amino acids. The CDR3 region is CASSPTGQGLTYEQYF. CDR3 sequence (DNA): TGTGCCAGCAGCCCGACCGGACAAGGGCTCACCTACGAGCAGTACTTC.

This rearrangement joins TRBV10-3 to TRBJ2-7; 12 bases agree with TRBD1. Germline-derived CDR1 and CDR2 are ENHRY and SYGVKD. Trimming at V came to 3 bases and at J to 7 bases, leaving 7 bases not matched to a gene. CDR3 length equals 15 residues. In DNA form, the CDR3 reads TGTGCCATCAGTGAAGGGACAGGGGGCGCGGGGGAGCAGTACTTC. It is translated as CAISEGTGGAGEQYF.

As concerns this clone: Compared with germline, one end of the junction differs, possibly owing to a read error. The chain's CDR3 is CASSLIAGVPTGELFF. The CDR3 DNA is TGTGCTAGCAGCTTAATAGCGGGAGTCCCCACCGGGGAGCTGTTTTTT. The J gene is TRBJ2-2, the V gene TRBV7-7; TRBD2 matches 9 bases. The CDR3 consists of 16 residues. CDR1 is SSHAT, CDR2 FNYEAQ, per germline (reference sequence). Together with reference TRBV7-7 and TRBJ2-2, the CDR3 gives the full variable domain: GAGVSQSPRYKVTKRGQDVTLRCDPISSHATLYWYQQALGQGPEFLTYFNYEAQPDKSGLPSDRFSAERPEGSISTLTIQRTEQRDSAMYRCASSLIAGVPTGELFFGEGSRLTVL.

This chain connects TRBV5-1 to TRBJ2-3; 9 nucleotides line up with TRBD1. The trim removed 2 bases at V and 4 bases at J, leaving 2 bases unmatched. CDR1 and CDR2 from the germline V gene are SGHRS and YFSETQ. The CDR3 extends over 14 amino acids. The CDR3 DNA reads as TGCGCCAGCAGCTTCACAGGGGGCTCAGATACGCAGTATTTT. This encodes CASSFTGGSDTQYF.

The chain employs TRBV7-2 and TRBJ2-7; 8 bases match TRBD1. This CDR3 region has 15 residues. In germline, CDR1 is SGHTA, CDR2 FQGNSA. The V gene end was trimmed by 3 bases and the J gene end by 2 bases; junction bases not matched to a gene: 6. The CDR3 DNA follows: TGTGCCAGCAGCTTCGGACAGGGTACGGCCTACGAGCAGTACTTC. As protein: CASSFGQGTAYEQYF.

The J gene is TRBJ1-1, the V gene TRBV29-1; TRBD1 matches 9 bases. The germline CDR1 and CDR2 sequences are SQVTM and ANQGSEA. With V trimmed by 2 bases and J by 8 bases, 3 bases remained unmatched. The CDR3 totals 12 residues. As DNA, the CDR3 is TGCAGCGTTGAACCCGGGACAGGGGAAGCTTTCTTT. Its translation is CSVEPGTGEAFF.

The chain joins TRBV27 to TRBJ2-1, with D maybe TRBD2 (6 bases). V was clipped by 0 bases and J by 6 bases, with 24 bases between them. The CDR3 loop spans 19 amino acids. Germline V gene sequence: CDR1 MNHEY, CDR2 SMNVEV (reference sequence). The CDR3 DNA sequence: TGTGCCAGCAGTTTATCCCCAAGACCGTCATTAGCGGATCGCAATGAGCAGTTCTTC. Its translation is CASSLSPRPSLADRNEQFF.

This rearrangement joins TRBV7-3 to TRBJ1-1; TRBD1 might be the D (5 bases). Trimming pared 5 bases from V and 0 bases from J, leaving 22 bases between. Germline V gene lookup returns CDR1 SGHTA and CDR2 FQGTGA. The CDR3 length is 18 residues. Here the CDR3 reads CASSPGVIHPLMNTEAFF. The CDR3 DNA sequence: TGTGCCAGCAGCCCGGGGGTGATACACCCCCTCATGAACACTGAAGCTTTCTTT.

In nucleotides, the CDR3 is TGCGCCAGCAGCTTGTCTAGCGGGAGGACCAATGAGCAGTTCTTC. It codes for CASSLSSGRTNEQFF. The J gene is TRBJ2-1, the V gene TRBV5-1; the match to TRBD2 covers 11 bases. The CDR3 covers 15 residues. V lost 1 base to trimming and J lost 6 bases; unmatched junction nucleotides: 3. The V gene's germline CDR1 is SGHRS and CDR2 YFSETQ.

This chain connects TRBV24-1 to TRBJ2-1, with 7 bases lining up with TRBD1. V was clipped by 0 bases and J by 2 bases; unmatched bases: 6. The CDR3 covers 17 residues. Germline values: CDR1 KGHDR, CDR2 SFDVKD. The chain's CDR3 is CATSDLNRGSTYNEQFF. CDR3 coding DNA: TGTGCCACCAGTGATTTGAACAGGGGCTCAACCTACAATGAGCAGTTCTTC.

The chain recombines TRBV4-1 with TRBJ1-2; a possible D gene is TRBD1 (5 bases). This CDR3 comprises 14 residues. Germline CDR1 reads MGHRA; CDR2 reads YSYEKL. Trimming took 4 bases from V and 1 from J, leaving 10 bases between them. CDR3 coding DNA: TGCGCCAGCAGCCGACCGGACATTAACTATGGCTACACCTTC. The encoded protein is CASSRPDINYGYTF.

V gene TRBV27 combines with J gene TRBJ2-1; 7 nucleotides match TRBD1. Trimming at V came to 6 bases and at J to 14 bases, leaving 13 bases not matched to a gene. Germline values: CDR1 MNHEY, CDR2 SMNVEV (reference sequence). This CDR3 contains 13 residues. CDR3 residues: CASSEDRNPKEFF. DNA of the CDR3: TGTGCCAGCAGCGAGGACAGGAACCCTAAAGAGTTCTTC.

The chain is built from TRBV19 and TRBJ1-5; D possibly corresponds to TRBD1 (5 bases). CDR1 is LNHDA, CDR2 SQIVND, per germline (reference sequence). The CDR3 runs to 14 residues. The V end lost 3 bases, the J end lost 6 bases, and 12 bases lay between the germline ends. The chain's CDR3 is CASSIPRQFQPQHF. The CDR3 DNA reads TGTGCCAGTAGTATCCCTAGACAGTTTCAGCCCCAGCATTTT.

CDR3 sequence (DNA): TGTGCCAGTAAAAGTGCGGGAGGGGCAGGGACCCAGTACTTC. Its translation: CASKSAGGAGTQYF. The chain employs TRBV19 and TRBJ2-5; 9 bases agree with TRBD2. This CDR3 has 14 residues. The germline gives CDR1 LNHDA, CDR2 SQIVND (reference sequence). The J segment lost 7 bases and the V segment lost 7 bases, leaving 10 bases of the junction unmatched.

This clone has just one count. The chain uses TRBV2 and TRBJ2-7, with D tentatively TRBD1 (6 bases). Germline assignment: CDR1 SNHLY and CDR2 FYNNEI. CDR3 length: 12 amino acids. The germline V and J ends were trimmed by 6 bases and 2 bases, with 8 bases remaining between them. In nucleotides, the CDR3 is TGTGCCAGCAGGAGGGGGACCTACGAGCAGTACTTC. It yields the protein CASRRGTYEQYF.

The CDR3 nucleotides are TGTGCCAGCAGCCCCAATCCGGGACAGGGACCCTACGAGCAGTACTTC. Encoded protein: CASSPNPGQGPYEQYF. The V gene is TRBV7-9, the J gene TRBJ2-7; TRBD1 aligns across 9 bases. Germline V gene sequence: CDR1 SEHNR, CDR2 FQNEAQ (reference sequence). The V segment lost 5 bases and the J segment 2 bases; nucleotides outside the gene matches: 10. The length of the CDR3 is 16 residues.

The J gene is TRBJ2-7, the V gene TRBV5-1, with 9 bases lining up with TRBD1. Germline V lookup: CDR1 SGHRS, CDR2 YFSETQ. This CDR3 has 14 residues. Losses at the gene ends were 7 bases for V and 1 base for J; bases not matched to a gene: 6. The CDR3 protein is CASRTGTGSYEQYF. CDR3 nucleotides: TGCGCCAGCCGGACCGGGACAGGGTCCTACGAGCAGTACTTC.

In this sample, this clone turned up a few times. J is TRBJ1-5 and V is TRBV7-6, with D unclear. Trimming took off 4 bases at V and 1 base at J, with 20 bases between the two ends. Germline lookup yields CDR1 SGHVS and CDR2 FNYEAQ. The CDR3 runs to 18 residues. The CDR3 protein is CASSSHPLLPGSNQPQHF. The CDR3 bases are TGTGCCAGCAGCTCCCACCCATTACTACCGGGAAGCAATCAGCCCCAGCATTTT.

V gene TRBV11-2 combines with J gene TRBJ1-5, with D possibly TRBD1 on 5 matching bases. Per the germline V gene, CDR1 is SGHAT and CDR2 is FQNNGV. The CDR3 totals 15 residues. V lost 0 bases, J lost 0 bases, and 6 bases lay in between. The chain's CDR3 is CASSLEGASNQPQHF. The DNA for the CDR3 is TGTGCCAGCAGCTTAGAAGGGGCTAGCAATCAGCCCCAGCATTTT.

The rearrangement uses TRBV5-1 and TRBJ2-1, with 7 bases identical to TRBD1. The V gene's germline CDR1 is SGHRS and CDR2 YFSETQ. The CDR3 has 14 residues. V lost 4 bases to trimming and J lost 4 bases; unmatched junction nucleotides: 5. The CDR3 bases are TGCGCCAGCAGCCTGGGACAGTTATACAATGAGCAGTTCTTC. As protein: CASSLGQLYNEQFF.

The chain links TRBV30 to TRBJ1-4; D is possibly TRBD1 (5 bases). V dropped 2 bases and J dropped 1 base, with 11 bases sitting between them. Germline assignment: CDR1 GTSNPN and CDR2 SVGIG (reference sequence). The CDR3 is made up of 15 amino acids. This chain's CDR3 is CAWSIKGLTNEKLFF. The DNA of the CDR3 is TGTGCCTGGAGTATTAAGGGGTTAACTAATGAAAAACTGTTTTTT.